This is a list of T cell receptor beta chains from one sample in a study of T cells in Graves' hyperthyroidism and ophthalmopathy. Using its own MiXCR run on the multiplex PCR reads, TCRdb lists one record per CDR3 protein. The sample has around 200,000 distinct CDR3 sequences, approximately 20% seen once. The specimen was blood. The receptors derive from a man aged 35 to 55 with Graves' hyperthyroidism. Each CDR3 is given without its conserved first and last residue.

V gene	J gene	CDR3 protein
TRBV5-1	TRBJ2-7	ASSLVGGGMGEQY
TRBV24-1	TRBJ2-2	ATSDWDRSVTGELF
TRBV4-1	TRBJ1-2	ASSQGYSPNYGYT
TRBV24-1	TRBJ1-1	ANGQGNTEAF
TRBV6-1	TRBJ2-3	ASREWGLAGATDTQY
TRBV4-2	TRBJ1-5	ASSQKGYDNQPQH
TRBV20-1	TRBJ2-2	SATPRFAGELF
TRBV28	TRBJ1-4	ASSLRKEKLF
TRBV5-1	TRBJ2-1	ASSWGLAGGRYNEQF
TRBV28	TRBJ1-5	ASSLPPFAQH
TRBV18	TRBJ2-7	ASSPRSQGHEQY
TRBV27	TRBJ1-1	ASSLGRFGTEAF
TRBV6-2/TRBV6-3	TRBJ2-1	ASSLHPVGTSGVGEQF
TRBV20-1	TRBJ1-5	SARTVQGNQPQH
TRBV11-1	TRBJ1-1	ASSPDRDAEAF
TRBV29-1	TRBJ1-4	SGGQGGEKLF
TRBV6-6	TRBJ2-5	ASSYELGETQY
TRBV15	TRBJ2-5	ATSSTGRRETQY
TRBV7-2	TRBJ2-1	ASSPLSGGYNEQF
TRBV30	TRBJ2-7	AWSADTTGEQY
TRBV11-3	TRBJ2-7	ASSLDPPGQGDHEQY
TRBV6-2/TRBV6-3	TRBJ1-2	ASSYLRTGGGYGYT
TRBV7-9	TRBJ1-4	ASSLWGRRKETNEKLF
TRBV25-1	TRBJ2-2	ASSATGAGELF
TRBV19	TRBJ2-2	ASSILRGGGNTGELF
TRBV7-2	TRBJ2-7	ASSRDWGYEQY
TRBV7-9	TRBJ1-2	ASSPTGGHGYT
TRBV7-9	TRBJ2-7	ASSSDTIEQY
TRBV4-1	TRBJ2-7	ASSQVGTASYEQY
TRBV9	TRBJ1-6	ASSGGRGPSPLH
TRBV11-2	TRBJ1-3	ASKRPGNTIY
TRBV3-1	TRBJ1-1	ASSRGTLADTEAF
TRBV12-3/TRBV12-4	TRBJ1-1	ASSLEGDGEAF
TRBV6-1	TRBJ2-7	ASSELGGIDEQY
TRBV7-2	TRBJ1-3	ASTGTSTGNTIY
TRBV20-1	TRBJ2-3	SACLSGGDTQY
TRBV27	TRBJ2-4	ASSLRRQALNIQY
TRBV12-3/TRBV12-4	TRBJ2-1	ASSPDRGTYNEQF
TRBV6-1	TRBJ2-3	ASSEMADTQY
TRBV24-1	TRBJ1-2	ATSAGAAYGYT